The sequence of this T cell receptor beta chain was determined in a study of tumor and adjacent non-tumor tissue in lung cancer. Study-wide results and limits: In normal lung, the top 100 clones were significantly more dominant than in tumor. Tumor tissue had significantly higher TCR diversity than normal lung. Patients with more diverse tumor TCRs had worse survival.

No cell sorting was done before RNA was extracted from the tissue. Distant lung tissue was collected more than 3 cm away from the tumor edge. With regard to this clonotype: Antigen: not known. The junction differs from germline at one of its ends, possibly a read error.

TCRbeta libraries were built with three rounds of nested PCR, modified from ARM-PCR. MiXCR, run by TCRdb on the multiplex PCR reads, gives a single entry per CDR3 protein. The sample shows some 100,000 distinct CDR3 sequences, more than 80% of them seen only once. Looked up from germline, CDR1 is SGHRS and CDR2 is YFSETQ. CDR3 length: 13 residues. The TCR comes from a man between 60 and 70 years old with small cell lung cancer. This chain uses TRBV5-1 with TRBJ1-1; D possibly corresponds to TRBD1 (5 bases). Sequenced input: distant non-tumor lung tissue. CDR3 loop: CTSSFEGSTEAFF. Written as DNA, the CDR3 is TGCACCAGCAGCTTTGAGGGGAGCACTGAAGCTTTCTTT.